One sample yielded the 26 T cell receptor beta chains listed below, sequenced in a study of cytomegalovirus exposure and HLA in healthy donors. The PCR ran on 60 Vbeta and 13 Jbeta primers. Sequencing used immunoSEQ multiplex PCR; TCRdb keeps in-frame clones, though not all of them. The sample includes 150,000 to 200,000 clones, 80% of them seen just once. Sequencing was performed on PBMCs. These receptors all come from a woman aged 35 to 49 in good health and CMV-seronegative.

The chain combines TRBV19 with TRBJ2-1, with 7 bases that match TRBD1. The J segment lost 4 bases and the V segment lost 9 bases, leaving 9 bases of the junction unmatched. This CDR3 has 14 residues. CDR1 and CDR2 (germline): LNHDA, SQIVND (reference sequence). CDR3: CASYSGTEYNEQFF. The CDR3 DNA reads TGTGCCAGCTACTCCGGGACAGAGTACAATGAGCAGTTCTTC.

CDR3 DNA sequence: TGTGCCAGCAACGGGGGGGGTTTTCGTAACTATGGCTACACCTTC. Its protein product is CASNGGGFRNYGYTF. The rearrangement uses TRBV5-6 and TRBJ1-2, with D possibly being TRBD1 (5 bases). Between the trimmed V and J ends, which lost 6 bases and 1 base, there was a span of 16 bases. Germline assignment: CDR1 SGHDT and CDR2 YYEEEE. This CDR3 is 15 amino acids long.

The chain employs TRBV19 and TRBJ2-1; D perhaps matches TRBD2 (5 bases). V was pared by 4 bases and J by 9 bases, with 10 bases between. Germline CDR1 and CDR2: LNHDA and SQIVND (reference sequence). This CDR3 region has 12 residues. The CDR3 protein is CASSTGFGEQFF. Written as DNA, the CDR3 is TGTGCCAGTAGTACGGGGTTCGGTGAGCAGTTCTTC.

The chain carries TRBV15 and TRBJ2-1; 8 bases are a match to TRBD2. With 3 bases clipped from V and 4 bases from J, the junction kept 11 bases outside the gene matches. The CDR3 runs to 17 residues. Germline CDR1 reads LNHNV; CDR2 reads YYDKDF (reference sequence). CDR3 residues: CATSRAKAGVLYNEQFF. The CDR3 nucleotides read TGTGCCACCAGCAGGGCCAAAGCGGGAGTCTTGTACAATGAGCAGTTCTTC.

The chain uses TRBV5-8 and TRBJ2-5, with 7 bases fitting TRBD2. The CDR3 totals 14 residues. V lost 3 bases, J lost 6 bases, and 8 bases stayed unmatched. The germline gives CDR1 SGHTS, CDR2 YDEGEE. CDR3 sequence: CASSSNPLAQTQYF. CDR3 in DNA: TGTGCCAGCAGCTCCAACCCACTAGCGCAGACCCAGTACTTC. The whole variable domain, filled in from reference TRBV5-8 and TRBJ2-5, reads EAGVTQSPTHLIKTRGQQATLRCSPISGHTSVYWYQQALGLGLQFLLWYDEGEERNRGNFPPRFSGRQFPNYSSELNVNALELEDSALYLCASSSNPLAQTQYFGPGTRLLVL.

The V and J genes are TRBV7-2 and TRBJ2-2; the D gene is possibly TRBD1 (7 bases). Trimming took 5 bases from V and 4 from J, leaving 20 bases between them. The germline V gene has CDR1 SGHTA and CDR2 FQGNSA. The CDR3 is made up of 17 amino acids. The CDR3 DNA reads TGTGCCAGCAGCGCAAGAGGAGGGGGCAACCCCACCGGGGAGCTGTTTTTT. It specifies CASSARGGGNPTGELFF.

This clone occurred a few times. The rearrangement joins TRBV15 to TRBJ2-7, with D possibly matching TRBD1 (6 bases). CDR3 size: 15 residues. Germline CDR1 is LNHNV and CDR2 is YYDKDF (reference sequence). Deletions cut 0 bases from V and 4 bases from J, with 13 bases between. For the CDR3, the DNA is TGTGCCACCAGCAGAGATCCACAGGGCATATACGAGCAGTACTTC. Residues: CATSRDPQGIYEQYF.

The chain carries TRBV4-3 and TRBJ1-1, with 8 nucleotides matching TRBD1. Per the germline V gene, CDR1 is LGHNA and CDR2 is YSLEER. Trimming removed 0 bases from V and 3 bases from J; junction bases left unmatched: 3. CDR3 length: 15 amino acids. CDR3 in DNA: TGCGCCAGCAGCCAAGAAGTGACAGGGGACACTGAAGCTTTCTTT. Amino acid sequence: CASSQEVTGDTEAFF.

CDR3: CASSEGQRYGYTF. The CDR3 DNA reads as TGTGCCAGCAGTGAAGGGCAGCGCTATGGCTACACCTTC. The V and J genes are TRBV6-1 and TRBJ1-2; D remains unclear. CDR1 and CDR2 from the germline V gene are MNHNS and SASEGT. V dropped 1 base and J dropped 4 bases, with 7 bases sitting between them. This CDR3 region has 13 residues.

This clone is a singleton in its sample. The J gene is TRBJ2-7, the V gene TRBV11-3; 7 nucleotides line up with TRBD1. Germline V lookup: CDR1 SGHNT, CDR2 YENEEA. Trimming cost V 5 bases and J 3 bases; bases outside gene matches: 10. The CDR3 runs to 15 residues. The CDR3 loop reads CASSPGQVSLYEQYF. In nucleotides, the CDR3 is TGTGCCAGCAGCCCTGGACAGGTTAGCCTCTACGAGCAGTACTTC.

The chain couples TRBV5-1 to TRBJ2-2; possible D gene TRBD2, 6 bases. The V gene lost 2 bases and the J gene lost 5 bases, with 10 bases spanning the gap. Germline V gives CDR1 SGHRS, CDR2 YFSETQ. The CDR3 runs 14 residues. The CDR3, as DNA: TGCGCCAGCAGCTTCAGGACTATGACCGGGGAGCTGTTTTTT. Protein sequence: CASSFRTMTGELFF. Together with reference TRBV5-1 and TRBJ2-2, the CDR3 gives the full variable domain: KAGVTQTPRYLIKTRGQQVTLSCSPISGHRSVSWYQQTPGQGLQFLFEYFSETQRNKGNFPGRFSGRQFSNSRSEMNVSTLELGDSALYLCASSFRTMTGELFFGEGSRLTVL.

This clone appeared a few times. This chain links TRBV19 with TRBJ1-2; 9 bases map to TRBD1. The CDR3 runs to 13 residues. Germline-derived CDR1 and CDR2 are LNHDA and SQIVND (reference sequence). Losses at the gene ends were 7 bases for V and 6 bases for J; bases not matched to a gene: 6. The CDR3 sequence: CASTDRGGNGYTF. In DNA, the CDR3 is TGTGCCAGTACCGACAGGGGGGGAAATGGCTACACCTTC.

The rearrangement links TRBV7-8 to TRBJ2-1; D not resolved. CDR1 SGHVS and CDR2 FQNEAQ come from the germline V gene. The CDR3 sequence is 14 residues long. V was trimmed by 5 bases and J by 0 bases, leaving 8 bases between them. CDR3 DNA: TGTGCCAGCAGCCCCGGGTCCTCCTACAATGAGCAGTTCTTC. Translated, it gives CASSPGSSYNEQFF.

The V call is TRBV5-1, the J call TRBJ2-1; TRBD2 matches 7 bases. Germline V lookup: CDR1 SGHRS, CDR2 YFSETQ. V lost 0 bases, J lost 5 bases, and 8 bases stayed unmatched. The CDR3 consists of 16 residues. DNA for the CDR3: TGCGCCAGCAGCTTGGCGGAGGTGGGGGGGAACAATGAGCAGTTCTTC. Translated: CASSLAEVGGNNEQFF.

The V and J genes are TRBV2 and TRBJ2-1; no definite D call. V lost 5 bases and J 15 bases, leaving 17 bases between the germline ends. CDR1 is SNHLY, CDR2 FYNNEI, per germline. The CDR3 has 12 amino acids. Written as DNA, the CDR3 is TGTGCCAGCAGTCCCGCTAGTGGCATACTGTTCTTC. The encoded protein is CASSPASGILFF. Looking up the rest from reference TRBV2 and TRBJ2-1 gives the full variable domain: EPEVTQTPSHQVTQMGQEVILRCVPISNHLYFYWYRQILGQKVEFLVSFYNNEISEKSEIFDDQFSVERPDGSNFTLKIRSTKLEDSAMYFCASSPASGILFFGPGTRLTVL.

This clone is a singleton in its sample. CDR3 in amino acids: CASSFRQNTEAFF. The CDR3 DNA reads as TGTGCCAGCAGCTTCAGACAGAACACTGAAGCTTTCTTT. V is TRBV7-9 and J is TRBJ1-1; D is unclear. The CDR3 covers 13 residues. Germline CDR1 and CDR2: SEHNR and FQNEAQ (reference sequence). Between the trimmed V and J ends, which lost 3 bases and 1 base, there was a span of 6 bases. The whole variable domain, remainder taken from reference TRBV7-9 and TRBJ1-1, is DTGVSQNPRHKITKRGQNVTFRCDPISEHNRLYWYRQTLGQGPEFLTYFQNEAQLEKSRLLSDRFSAERPKGSFSTLEIQRTEQGDSAMYLCASSFRQNTEAFFGQGTRLTVV.

The rearrangement joins TRBV2 to TRBJ2-3; 10 bases are shared with TRBD2. After removal of 4 bases from V and 2 bases from J, the junction contained 9 bases not matched to a gene. There are 17 residues in the CDR3. The germline V gene has CDR1 SNHLY and CDR2 FYNNEI. CDR3 sequence (DNA): TGTGCCAGCAGTGCAAGCCCCCTAGCGGGAGCCACAGATACGCAGTATTTT. Translation: CASSASPLAGATDTQYF.

As concerns this clone: The junction differs from germline at one of its ends, possibly a read error. The chain combines TRBV27 with TRBJ1-2; 8 bases fit TRBD1. The CDR3 is 15 residues long. Germline CDR1 MNHEY, CDR2 SMNVEV (reference sequence). CDR3 region: CASSRLDRVSSGCTF. Written as DNA, the CDR3 is TGTGCCAGCAGCCGATTGGACAGGGTGTCTTCTGGCTGCACCTTC.

This clone appeared once. The rearrangement uses TRBV7-3 and TRBJ1-1; TRBD1 might be the D (6 bases). CDR1 is SGHTA, CDR2 FQGTGA, per germline. Trimming pared 2 bases from V and 0 bases from J, leaving 13 bases between. The length of the CDR3 is 16 residues. Written as DNA, the CDR3 is TGTGCCAGCAGCTTACGACAGGCTGAAGTGAACACTGAAGCTTTCTTT. Its protein product is CASSLRQAEVNTEAFF.

Written as DNA, the CDR3 is TGTGCCAGCAGTGATTCGGGATTAGCCAAAAACATTCAGTACTTC. Its translation: CASSDSGLAKNIQYF. V is TRBV6-1 and J is TRBJ2-4, with D perhaps matching TRBD2 (5 bases). The CDR3 runs 15 residues. Between the trimmed V and J ends, which lost 3 bases and 0 bases, there was a span of 9 bases. Germline CDR1 is MNHNS and CDR2 is SASEGT.

The chain employs TRBV19 and TRBJ2-7; the D gene is possibly TRBD2 (7 bases). Trimming removed 4 bases at V and 1 base at J, with 20 bases between. CDR3 length: 17 residues. From germline, CDR1 is LNHDA and CDR2 SQIVND (reference sequence). CDR3 sequence (DNA): TGTGCCAGTAGTACCCTCAGGGGAGGGGAGGTGTCCTACGAGCAGTACTTC. Amino acids: CASSTLRGGEVSYEQYF.

The chain is built from TRBV29-1 and TRBJ1-1, with a tentative D call TRBD1 (5 bases). Germline CDR1 reads SQVTM; CDR2 reads ANQGSEA. The V end was cut by 8 bases, the J end by 4 bases, with 17 bases between. CDR3 length equals 13 residues. The CDR3 here is CSLGGVSFTEAFF. CDR3 coding DNA: TGCAGCCTGGGGGGAGTGTCATTCACTGAAGCTTTCTTT.

Concerning this clone: The same CDR3 is also encoded by other DNA sequences in this sample. The chain is built from TRBV29-1 and TRBJ1-1; the D is unclear. Per the germline V gene, CDR1 is SQVTM and CDR2 is ANQGSEA. Trimming took off 7 bases at V and 4 bases at J, with 10 bases between the two ends. The CDR3 contains 11 residues. The CDR3 is CSANRGTEAFF. CDR3 sequence (DNA): TGCAGCGCCAACCGGGGCACTGAAGCTTTCTTT.

The chain joins TRBV19 to TRBJ2-6, with 7 bases fitting TRBD1. Unmatched junction bases numbered 10, after V lost 1 base and J lost 4 bases. CDR3 length: 18 amino acids. Germline V gives CDR1 LNHDA, CDR2 SQIVND (reference sequence). The CDR3 loop reads CASSIGRQGWRGANVLTF. Written as DNA, the CDR3 is TGTGCCAGTAGTATAGGGAGACAGGGCTGGCGGGGGGCCAACGTCCTGACTTTC.

The chain carries TRBV7-9 and TRBJ2-2; D might be TRBD1 (5 bases). V lost 4 bases, J lost 6 bases, and 15 bases lay in between. The CDR3 loop spans 15 amino acids. Germline lookup yields CDR1 SEHNR and CDR2 FQNEAQ (reference sequence). The CDR3 sequence: CASSSTREKAGELFF. In nucleotides, the CDR3 is TGTGCCAGCAGCTCAACCAGGGAAAAGGCCGGGGAGCTGTTTTTT.

The CDR3: CASTSWDTQGQYF. The DNA for the CDR3 is TGTGCTAGTACGTCATGGGACACCCAGGGGCAGTATTTT. The rearrangement uses TRBV12-5 and TRBJ2-3; maybe TRBD1 (6 bases). Trimming cost V 8 bases and J 11 bases, with 20 bases left between them. The CDR3 has 13 amino acids. Germline CDR1 LGHNT, CDR2 FRNRAP.